The sequence of this TCR beta chain was determined in a study of neurological immune-mediated disorders. Per sequencing run, 15-18 subjects together gave over 160 million TCR-beta sequences. Each CDR3 protein gets one entry after TCRdb re-called the 5' RACE reads with MiXCR. In the table there are some 80,000 distinct CDR3 sequences, under 4.5% of which are singletons. Time point described: longitudinal time-point 3. The CDR3 covers 13 residues. Losses at the gene ends were 11 bases for V and 7 bases for J; bases not matched to a gene: 13. The sample holds many counts of this clonotype. Material for sequencing was PBMCs. The source is a woman aged 60-75 years with multiple sclerosis. The V and J genes are TRBV12-3 or TRBV12-4 and TRBJ2-7; 8 bases are a match to TRBD1. DNA of the CDR3: TGTGCCTCGACTCGACAGGGGACGGGAGAGCAGTACTTC. This gives the protein CASTRQGTGEQYF.